This T cell receptor (beta chain) was found in a study of OX40 agonist ivuxolimab in advanced cancers. Using immunoSEQ multiplex PCR, the repertoire was profiled, and TCRdb retains in-frame clones only, with some absent. The sample consists of tens of thousands of clones, roughly 84% of them appearing once. This CDR3 is 17 amino acids long. Trimming removed 1 base from V and 7 bases from J; junction bases left unmatched: 5. The germline CDR1 and CDR2 sequences are MNHNS and SASEGT. The sample was CD4+ or CD8+ T cells sorted from blood, taken in a trial of the OX40 agonist ivuxolimab. This TCR derives from an adult with an advanced solid tumor such as melanoma, head and neck, liver or kidney cancer. The rearrangement joins TRBV6-1 to TRBJ2-1, with TRBD2 identical over 15 bases. The CDR3 nucleotides read TGTGCCAGCAGTGAAGGGACTAGCGGGAGGGCCTGGAATGAGCAGTTCTTC. Its protein product is CASSEGTSGRAWNEQFF.